This TCR beta chain appears in the sequencing data of a study of shared clonotypes between healthy human individuals. Terminally differentiated effector memory CD45RA+ cells were excluded from the naive CD8 cells, which were CD45RO-negative and positively selected for CCR7. Assay: immunoSEQ multiplex PCR; the TCRdb copy retains only in-frame clones and omits some. The sample has some 2 million clones, roughly 95% seen once. This clone was detected once. CDR1 and CDR2 (germline): SGHNT, YYREEE (reference sequence). V lost 1 base and J lost 4, with 17 bases in between. The CDR3 runs to 16 residues. The source of this sequence is a man aged 18 to 29 in good health. Sequencing was done on a sample of naive CD8+ T cells sorted from blood. The gene calls are TRBV5-4 and TRBJ1-1; perhaps TRBD1 as D (5 bases). CDR3 bases: TGTGCCAGCAGCTTGTTTCCAGGGTCGGACGGCACTGAAGCTTTCTTT. Its protein is CASSLFPGSDGTEAFF.